This T cell receptor (beta chain) was recovered during a study of early T cells in non-severe SARS-CoV-2 infection. Study in general: The study sequenced bulk RNA from unsorted whole blood, with chains unpaired. Study-wide results and caveats: Matching with VDJdb favored anti-spike CD8 responses (missing private and CD4 specificities).

Tagging with unique molecular identifiers was applied to individual cDNA molecules. TCRdb ran MiXCR on the 5' RACE reads and lists one entry per CDR3 protein. The sample has 25,000 to 30,000 distinct CDR3 sequences; around 4% are singletons. The CDR3 consists of 15 residues. V trimming: 6 bases; J trimming: 6 bases; junction bases outside the gene matches: 5. The germline gives CDR1 SGHVS, CDR2 FNYEAQ. This clonotype was observed many times. Its specificity is not known. The sequenced sample was whole blood. The genes are TRBV7-6 and TRBJ2-1, with 13 bases fitting TRBD2. The receptor was isolated from an adult who was a healthcare worker with PCR-confirmed SARS-CoV-2 infection or an uninfected control (not recorded which). The CDR3 nucleotides are TGTGCCAGCAGAAGCACTAGCGGGAGGGCCAATGAGCAGTTCTTC. It encodes CASRSTSGRANEQFF.